This section outlines one TCR beta chain sequence together with its context. Its antigen remains unknown. This record belongs to a study of persistence of HIV-infected CD4 T cells. General study results and limits: Antigen-responding cells were enriched for degenerate expanded CDR3beta sequences.

Cells were stimulated with CMV-infected fibroblast lysates at roughly 10 ug/mL. Sorting of responding CD4+ T cells relied on upregulated CD40 ligand together with CD69. These HIV-1-infected adults initiated suppressive ART in chronic infection. Plasma HIV-1 RNA stayed below 50 copies/mL for at least 4 years. Donors had CD4+ T cell counts above 400 cells/uL and were CMV-seropositive. This was the immunoSEQ version 4 assay in survey mode. Assay: immunoSEQ multiplex PCR; the TCRdb copy retains only in-frame clones and omits some. Of roughly 14,000 clones in the sample, 65% to 75% are singletons; the top ten hold about a sixth. The germline gives CDR1 SGHTA, CDR2 FQGNSA. The CDR3 spans 15 residues. Trimming cost V 2 bases and J 4 bases, with 14 bases left between them.

The sequence derives from an adult man with HIV who was CMV-seropositive. The sequencing used CD4+ T cells sorted from PBMCs after approximately 20-hour stimulation, collected from a patient who received antiretroviral therapy. This sequence joins TRBV7-2 and TRBJ1-1; TRBD1 is a possible D gene (5 bases). Here the CDR3 DNA reads TGTGCCAGCAGCTTATTGGGGGGGGAAGCCACTGAAGCTTTCTTT. Protein: CASSLLGGEATEAFF.